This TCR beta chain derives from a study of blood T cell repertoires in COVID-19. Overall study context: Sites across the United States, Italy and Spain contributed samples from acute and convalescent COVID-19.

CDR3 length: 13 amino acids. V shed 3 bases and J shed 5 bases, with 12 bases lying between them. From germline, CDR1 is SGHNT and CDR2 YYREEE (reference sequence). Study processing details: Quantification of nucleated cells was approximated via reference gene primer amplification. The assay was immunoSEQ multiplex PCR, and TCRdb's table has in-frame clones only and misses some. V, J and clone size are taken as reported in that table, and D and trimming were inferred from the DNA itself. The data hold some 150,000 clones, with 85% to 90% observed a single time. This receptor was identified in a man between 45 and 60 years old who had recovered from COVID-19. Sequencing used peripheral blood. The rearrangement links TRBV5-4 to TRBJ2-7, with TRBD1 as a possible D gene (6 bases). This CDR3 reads CASSSRDNHEQYF. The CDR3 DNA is TGTGCCAGCAGCTCTCGGGACAACCACGAGCAGTACTTC. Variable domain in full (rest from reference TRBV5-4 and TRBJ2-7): ETGVTQSPTHLIKTRGQQVTLRCSSQSGHNTVSWYQQALGQGPQFIFQYYREEENGRGNFPPRFSGLQFPNYSSELNVNALELDDSALYLCASSSRDNHEQYFGPGTRLTVT.